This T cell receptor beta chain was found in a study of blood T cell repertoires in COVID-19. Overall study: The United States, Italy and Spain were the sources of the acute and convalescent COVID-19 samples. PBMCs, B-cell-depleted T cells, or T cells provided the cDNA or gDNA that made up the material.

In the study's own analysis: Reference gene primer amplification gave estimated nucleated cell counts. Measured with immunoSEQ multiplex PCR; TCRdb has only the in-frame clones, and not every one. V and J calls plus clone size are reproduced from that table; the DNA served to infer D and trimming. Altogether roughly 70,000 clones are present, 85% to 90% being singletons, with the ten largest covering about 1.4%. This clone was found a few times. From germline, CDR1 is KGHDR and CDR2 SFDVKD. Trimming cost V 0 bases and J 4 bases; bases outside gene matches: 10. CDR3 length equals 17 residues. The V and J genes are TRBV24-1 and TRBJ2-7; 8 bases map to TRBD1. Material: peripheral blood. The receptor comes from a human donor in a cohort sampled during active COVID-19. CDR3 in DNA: TGTGCCACCAGTGATTTGCATACAGGGGGAGTTTGGTACGAGCAGTACTTC. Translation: CATSDLHTGGVWYEQYF.